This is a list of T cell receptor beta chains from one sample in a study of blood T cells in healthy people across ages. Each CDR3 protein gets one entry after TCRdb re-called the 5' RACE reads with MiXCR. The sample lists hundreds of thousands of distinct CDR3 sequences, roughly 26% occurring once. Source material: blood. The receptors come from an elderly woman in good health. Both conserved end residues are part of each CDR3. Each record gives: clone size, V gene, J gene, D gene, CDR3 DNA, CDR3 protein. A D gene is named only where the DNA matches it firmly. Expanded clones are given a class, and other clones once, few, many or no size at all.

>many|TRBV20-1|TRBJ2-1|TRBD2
TGCAGTGCTAGAGGCGGGGGGGCCAGTTTCTACAATGAGCAGTTCTTC
CSARGGGASFYNEQFF
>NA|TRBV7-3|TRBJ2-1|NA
TGTGCCAGCAGCTTAGAACAGGGTTTCAATGAGCAGTTCTTC
CASSLEQGFNEQFF
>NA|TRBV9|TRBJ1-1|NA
TGTGCCAGCAGCGTAGGGGCCTTGAACACTGAAGCTTTCTTT
CASSVGALNTEAFF
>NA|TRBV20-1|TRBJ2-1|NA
TGCAGTGCCCGCAGGCCGGATCTTTACAATGAGCAGTTCTTC
CSARRPDLYNEQFF
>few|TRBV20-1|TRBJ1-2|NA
TGCAGTGCCACTCGGACAGCTGCCTATGGCTACACCTTC
CSATRTAAYGYTF
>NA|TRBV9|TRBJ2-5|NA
TGTGCCAGCAGCGTAGGAGGCGGGTGGGTAACAGAGACCCAGTACTTC
CASSVGGGWVTETQYF
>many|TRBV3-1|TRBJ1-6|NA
TGTGCCAGCAGCCAAGGCGCCCTGGATAGATCACCCCTCCACTTT
CASSQGALDRSPLHF
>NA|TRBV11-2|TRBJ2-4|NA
TGTGCCAGCAGCTTAGGAGGCAGGGTCAAAAACATTCAGTACTTC
CASSLGGRVKNIQYF
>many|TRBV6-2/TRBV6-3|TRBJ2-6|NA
TGTGCCAGCAGCCCGGGTCGCTTCTCTGGGGCCAACGTCCTGACTTTC
CASSPGRFSGANVLTF
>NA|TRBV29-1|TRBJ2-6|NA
TGCAGCGTGTGGGATACCAGGGTGGGTCCTGGGGCCAACGTCCTGACTTTC
CSVWDTRVGPGANVLTF
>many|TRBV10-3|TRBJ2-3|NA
TGTGCCACCGAGAAGGGAGGCCTAGATACGCAGTATTTT
CATEKGGLDTQYF
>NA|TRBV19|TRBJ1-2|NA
TGTGCCAGTAGTCCTTACTGGGAGAACTATGGCTACACCTTC
CASSPYWENYGYTF
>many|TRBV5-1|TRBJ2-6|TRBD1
TGCGCCAGCAGCTTGGACAGGGGGGTCTCTGGGGCCAACGTCCTGACTTTC
CASSLDRGVSGANVLTF
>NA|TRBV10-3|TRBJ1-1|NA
TGTGCCATCAGTGAGTCTGGACAGATGAACACTGAAGCTTTCTTT
CAISESGQMNTEAFF
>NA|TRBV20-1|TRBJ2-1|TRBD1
TGCAGTGCAGGGGGCTTCAGGAACAATGAGCAGTTCTTC
CSAGGFRNNEQFF
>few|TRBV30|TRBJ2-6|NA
TGTGCCTGGAGTAACGGGGCTGGGGCCAACGTCCTGACTTTC
CAWSNGAGANVLTF
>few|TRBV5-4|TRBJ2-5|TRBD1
TGTGCCAGCAGCTCCCGGGACAGGGTGGAAGAGACCCAGTACTTC
CASSSRDRVEETQYF
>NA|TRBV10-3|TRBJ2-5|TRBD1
TGTGCCATCAGTGAGGGGACAGGCGGATTTGAGACCCAGTACTTC
CAISEGTGGFETQYF
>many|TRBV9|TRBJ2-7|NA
TGTGCCAGCAGCCCCCAAGGGGCCGGATACGAGCAGTACTTC
CASSPQGAGYEQYF
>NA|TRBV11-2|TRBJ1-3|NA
TGTGCCAGCAGCTTAGATATCTACTCTGGAAACACCATATATTTT
CASSLDIYSGNTIYF
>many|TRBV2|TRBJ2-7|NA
TGTGCCAGCAGATTACAGGTCAGGGGCCCCTACGAGCAGTACTTC
CASRLQVRGPYEQYF
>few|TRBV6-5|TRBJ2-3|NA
TGTGCCAGCAGTTACTCAGGACAGCACAAGGATACGCAGTATTTT
CASSYSGQHKDTQYF
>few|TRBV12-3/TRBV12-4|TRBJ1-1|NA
TGTGCCAGCAGTTTAGCGAGGGGGGGGCTTCGGCCCTTGAACACTGAAGCTTTCTTT
CASSLARGGLRPLNTEAFF
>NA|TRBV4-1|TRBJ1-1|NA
TGCGCCAGCAGCCAAGGGCCCCAAGGGTTTGGGGCTTTCTTT
CASSQGPQGFGAFF
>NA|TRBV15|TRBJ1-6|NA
TGTGCCACCAGCACCGCACCCTATAATTCACCCCTCCACTTT
CATSTAPYNSPLHF
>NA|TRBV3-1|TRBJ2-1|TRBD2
TGTGCCAGCAGCGAAAGCGGGGGGGATTACAATGAGCAGTTCTTC
CASSESGGDYNEQFF
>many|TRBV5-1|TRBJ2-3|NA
TGCGCCAGCAGCTTCTCGGGGGCGGGGAATACAGATACGCAGTATTTT
CASSFSGAGNTDTQYF
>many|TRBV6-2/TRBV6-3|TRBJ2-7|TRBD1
TGTGCCAGCAGTTACGGGACAGGGAGAGGCTACGAGCAGTACTTC
CASSYGTGRGYEQYF
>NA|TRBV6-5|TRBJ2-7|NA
TGTGCCAGCAGTAGAACGGCAGCCTACGAGCAGTACTTC
CASSRTAAYEQYF
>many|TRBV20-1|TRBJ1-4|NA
TGCAGTGCTAACGGGGCGTTTGCAACTAATGAAAAACTGTTTTTT
CSANGAFATNEKLFF
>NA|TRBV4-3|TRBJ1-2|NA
TGCGCCAGCAGCCAAGACCCCGGCGACACCCTTAACTATGGCTACACCTTC
CASSQDPGDTLNYGYTF
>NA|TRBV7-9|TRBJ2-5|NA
TGTGCCAGCTCCGAGCAGATTACGTCAGAGCAGTACTTC
CASSEQITSEQYF
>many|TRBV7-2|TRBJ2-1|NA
TGTGCCAGCAGCTTAGCCGGGACTGCCAACAATGAGCAGTTCTTC
CASSLAGTANNEQFF
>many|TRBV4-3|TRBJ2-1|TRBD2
TGCGCCAGCAGCCAAGGTCGGGGGGGTGAGCAGTTCTTC
CASSQGRGGEQFF
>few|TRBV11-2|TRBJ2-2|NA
TGTGCCAGCAGCTTGAACACTGGCTCGAACACCGGGGAGCTGTTTTTT
CASSLNTGSNTGELFF
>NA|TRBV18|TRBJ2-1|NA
TGTGCCAGCTCACCACAGATAGGGGACTACAATGAGCAGTTCTTC
CASSPQIGDYNEQFF
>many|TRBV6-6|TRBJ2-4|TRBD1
TGTGCCAGCAGTTGGGACAGGGGAGCCAAAAACATTCAGTACTTC
CASSWDRGAKNIQYF
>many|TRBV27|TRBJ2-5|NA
TGTGCCAGCAGTTCTACCGGGAATCAAGAGACCCAGTACTTC
CASSSTGNQETQYF
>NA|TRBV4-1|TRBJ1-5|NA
TGCGCCAGCAGCCAAGATATGCCAGGGGGCAATCAGCCCCAGCATTTT
CASSQDMPGGNQPQHF
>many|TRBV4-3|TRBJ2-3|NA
TGCGCCAGCAGCCAAGGACCGGGTGAAAGCACAGATACGCAGTATTTT
CASSQGPGESTDTQYF
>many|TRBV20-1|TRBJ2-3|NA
TGCAGTGCGGCTAGGGCTAGCACAGATACGCAGTATTTT
CSAARASTDTQYF
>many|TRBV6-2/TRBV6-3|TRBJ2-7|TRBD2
TGTGCCAGCAGTTACTCAGCGGGGATCGAGCAGTACTTC
CASSYSAGIEQYF
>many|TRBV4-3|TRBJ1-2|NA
TGCGCCAGCAGCCAAGATCTTGGGCAGGGCCATGGCTACACCTTC
CASSQDLGQGHGYTF
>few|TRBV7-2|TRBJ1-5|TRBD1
TGTGCCAGCAGCTTGACCGGGACAGGGGGCCCGAATCAGCCCCAGCATTTT
CASSLTGTGGPNQPQHF
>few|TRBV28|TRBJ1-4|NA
TGTGCCAGCAGCTCGCCGGGACGCAGAAATGAAAAACTGTTTTTT
CASSSPGRRNEKLFF
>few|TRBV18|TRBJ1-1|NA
TGTGCCAGCTCCCCCATTTGGGGGATGAACACTGAAGCTTTCTTT
CASSPIWGMNTEAFF
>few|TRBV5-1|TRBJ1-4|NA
TGCGCCAGCAGCCAGGACACGGGACAAACTAATGAAAAACTGTTTTTT
CASSQDTGQTNEKLFF
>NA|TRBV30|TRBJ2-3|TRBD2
TGTGCCTGGAAGGGTTGGGGGACTAGCGGGATCACAGATACGCAGTATTTT
CAWKGWGTSGITDTQYF
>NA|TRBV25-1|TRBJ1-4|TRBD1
TGTGCCAGCAGCCAACTACAGGGGGCGCAAGAAAAACTGTTTTTT
CASSQLQGAQEKLFF
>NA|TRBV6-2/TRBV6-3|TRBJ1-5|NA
TGTGCCGGCAGTTTTCTGTCGGGGCCAGGGCGTCAGCCCCAGCATTTT
CAGSFLSGPGRQPQHF
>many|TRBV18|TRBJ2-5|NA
TGTGCCAGCTCCCGAGAGGGACTTGCCTCGGAGACCCAGTACTTC
CASSREGLASETQYF
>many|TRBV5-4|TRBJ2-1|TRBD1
TGTGCCAGCAGCTTGGCAGGGGGTGTTGAGCAGTTCTTC
CASSLAGGVEQFF
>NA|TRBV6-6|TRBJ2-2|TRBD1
TGTGCCAGCAGTTATGGACAGGGGGCGCGCTCCGGGGAGCTGTTTTTT
CASSYGQGARSGELFF
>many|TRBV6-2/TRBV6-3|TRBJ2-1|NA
TGTGCCAGCAGTTACACCGGGGGGCTGGATGAGCAGTTCTTC
CASSYTGGLDEQFF
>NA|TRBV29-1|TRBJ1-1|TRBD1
TGCAGCGCTGGGACAGTTGAAGCTTTCTTT
CSAGTVEAFF
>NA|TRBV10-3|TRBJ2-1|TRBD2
TGTGCCATCAGTGAGTCCGGGGGGTCCTACGAGCAGTTCTTC
CAISESGGSYEQFF
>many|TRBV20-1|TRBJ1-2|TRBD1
TGCAGTGCGGGACAGGGGGCCTATGGCTACACCTTC
CSAGQGAYGYTF